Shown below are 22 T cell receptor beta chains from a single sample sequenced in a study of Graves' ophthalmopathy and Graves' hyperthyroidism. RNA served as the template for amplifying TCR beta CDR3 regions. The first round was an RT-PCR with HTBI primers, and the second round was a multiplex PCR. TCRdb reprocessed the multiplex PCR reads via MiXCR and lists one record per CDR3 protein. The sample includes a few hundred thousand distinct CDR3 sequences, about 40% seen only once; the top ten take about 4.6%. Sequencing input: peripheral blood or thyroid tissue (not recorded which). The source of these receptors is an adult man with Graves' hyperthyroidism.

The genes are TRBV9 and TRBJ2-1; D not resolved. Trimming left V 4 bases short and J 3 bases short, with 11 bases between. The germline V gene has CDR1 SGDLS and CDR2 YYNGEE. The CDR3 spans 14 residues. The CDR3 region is CASSSDRGYNEQFF. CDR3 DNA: TGTGCCAGCAGCTCGGATAGAGGCTACAATGAGCAGTTCTTC.

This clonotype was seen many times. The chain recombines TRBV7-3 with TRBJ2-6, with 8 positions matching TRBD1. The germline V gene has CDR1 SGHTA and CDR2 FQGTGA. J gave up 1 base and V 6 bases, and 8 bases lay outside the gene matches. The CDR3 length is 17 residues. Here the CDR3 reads CASRLDRGTSGANVLTF. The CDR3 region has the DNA TGTGCCAGCAGGCTCGACAGGGGTACATCTGGGGCCAACGTCCTGACTTTC. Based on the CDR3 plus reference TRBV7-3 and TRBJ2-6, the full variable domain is GAGVSQTPSNKVTEKGKYVELRCDPISGHTALYWYRQSLGQGPEFLIYFQGTGAADDSGLPNDRFFAVRPEGSVSTLKIQRTERGDSAVYLCASRLDRGTSGANVLTFGAGSRLTVL.

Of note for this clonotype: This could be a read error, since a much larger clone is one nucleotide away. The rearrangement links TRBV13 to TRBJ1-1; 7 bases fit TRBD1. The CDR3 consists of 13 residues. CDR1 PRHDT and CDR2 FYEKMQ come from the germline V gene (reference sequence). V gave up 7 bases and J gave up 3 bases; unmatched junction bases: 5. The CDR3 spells CASIQGQYTEAFF. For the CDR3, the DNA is TGTGCCAGCATCCAGGGACAGTACACTGAAGCTTTCTTT.

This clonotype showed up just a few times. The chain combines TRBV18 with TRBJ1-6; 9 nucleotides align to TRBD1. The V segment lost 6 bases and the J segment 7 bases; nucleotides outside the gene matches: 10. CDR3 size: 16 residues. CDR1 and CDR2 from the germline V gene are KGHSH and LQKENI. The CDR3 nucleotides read TGTGCCAGCTCCTTCGGGACAGGGTTACGGAATTCACCCCTCCACTTT. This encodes CASSFGTGLRNSPLHF.

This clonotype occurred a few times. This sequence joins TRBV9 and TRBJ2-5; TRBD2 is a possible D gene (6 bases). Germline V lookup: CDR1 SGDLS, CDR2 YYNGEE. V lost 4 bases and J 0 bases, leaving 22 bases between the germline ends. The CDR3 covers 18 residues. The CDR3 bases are TGTGCCAGCAGCCGCCGCGGGGCCGGGACTGGGAACCAAGAGACCCAGTACTTC. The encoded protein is CASSRRGAGTGNQETQYF.

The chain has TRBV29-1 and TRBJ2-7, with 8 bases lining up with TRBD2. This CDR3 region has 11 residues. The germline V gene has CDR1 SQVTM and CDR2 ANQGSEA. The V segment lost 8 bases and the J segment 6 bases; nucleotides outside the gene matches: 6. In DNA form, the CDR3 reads TGCAGCAGTTACGGGGGGGTCGAGCAGTACTTC. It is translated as CSSYGGVEQYF.

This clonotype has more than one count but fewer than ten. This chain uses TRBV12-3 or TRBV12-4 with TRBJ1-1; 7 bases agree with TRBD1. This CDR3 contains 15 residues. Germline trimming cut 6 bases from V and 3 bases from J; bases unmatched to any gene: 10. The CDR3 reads CASRMKGAGDTEAFF. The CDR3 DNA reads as TGTGCCAGCAGGATGAAGGGGGCGGGAGACACTGAAGCTTTCTTT.

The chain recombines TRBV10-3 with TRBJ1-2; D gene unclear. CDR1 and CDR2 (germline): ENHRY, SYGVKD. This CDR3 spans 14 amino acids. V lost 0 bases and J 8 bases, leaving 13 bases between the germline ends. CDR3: CAISESVSSHGYTF. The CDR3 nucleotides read TGTGCCATCAGTGAGTCTGTCAGCTCCCACGGCTACACCTTC.

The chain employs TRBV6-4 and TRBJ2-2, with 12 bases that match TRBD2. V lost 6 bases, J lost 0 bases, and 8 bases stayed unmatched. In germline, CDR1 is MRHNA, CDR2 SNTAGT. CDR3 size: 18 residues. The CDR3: CASRRTSGIGANTGELFF. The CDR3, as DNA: TGTGCCAGCAGAAGGACTAGCGGGATTGGGGCGAACACCGGGGAGCTGTTTTTT.

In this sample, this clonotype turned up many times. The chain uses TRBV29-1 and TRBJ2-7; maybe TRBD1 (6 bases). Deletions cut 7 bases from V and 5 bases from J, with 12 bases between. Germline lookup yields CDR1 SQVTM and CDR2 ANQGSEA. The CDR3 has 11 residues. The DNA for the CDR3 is TGCAGCGCAGGACAGATCAACGAGCAGTACTTC. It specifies CSAGQINEQYF.

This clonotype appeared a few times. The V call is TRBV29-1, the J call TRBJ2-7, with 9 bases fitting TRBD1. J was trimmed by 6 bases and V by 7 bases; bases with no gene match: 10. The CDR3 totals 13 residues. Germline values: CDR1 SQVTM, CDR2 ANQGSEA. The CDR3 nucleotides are TGCAGCGGACAGACAGGGGGATTGTCCGAGCAGTACTTC. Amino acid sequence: CSGQTGGLSEQYF.

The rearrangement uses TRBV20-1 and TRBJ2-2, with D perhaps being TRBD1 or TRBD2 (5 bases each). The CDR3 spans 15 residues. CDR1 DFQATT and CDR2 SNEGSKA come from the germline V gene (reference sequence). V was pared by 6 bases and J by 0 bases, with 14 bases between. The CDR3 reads CSAPLRGPNTGELFF. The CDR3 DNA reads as TGCAGTGCCCCGCTGAGGGGACCGAACACCGGGGAGCTGTTTTTT.

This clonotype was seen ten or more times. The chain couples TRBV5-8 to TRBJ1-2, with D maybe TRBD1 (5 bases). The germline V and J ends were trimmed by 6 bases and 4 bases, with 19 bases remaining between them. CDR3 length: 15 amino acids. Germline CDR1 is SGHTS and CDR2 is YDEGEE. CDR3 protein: CASIKAGGAAYGYTF. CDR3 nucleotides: TGTGCCAGCATCAAGGCGGGCGGGGCGGCCTATGGCTACACCTTC.

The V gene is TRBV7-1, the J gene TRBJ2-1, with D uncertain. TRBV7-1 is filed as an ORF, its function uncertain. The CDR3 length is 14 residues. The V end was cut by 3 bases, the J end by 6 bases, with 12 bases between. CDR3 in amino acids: CASSSWGRTNEQFF. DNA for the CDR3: TGTGCCAGCAGCTCTTGGGGAAGAACCAATGAGCAGTTCTTC.

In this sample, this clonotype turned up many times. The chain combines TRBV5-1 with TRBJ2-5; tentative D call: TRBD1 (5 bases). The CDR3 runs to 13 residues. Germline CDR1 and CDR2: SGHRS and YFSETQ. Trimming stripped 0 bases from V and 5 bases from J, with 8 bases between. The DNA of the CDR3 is TGCGCCAGCAGCTTGGGACAGAGGGAGACCCAGTACTTC. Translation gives CASSLGQRETQYF.

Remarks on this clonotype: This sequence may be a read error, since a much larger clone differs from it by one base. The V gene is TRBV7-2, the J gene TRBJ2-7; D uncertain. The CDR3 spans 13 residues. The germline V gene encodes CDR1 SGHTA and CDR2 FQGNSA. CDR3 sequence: CASSLAGFHEQCF. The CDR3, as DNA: TGTGCCAGCAGCTTGGCCGGGTTTCACGAGCAGTGCTTC. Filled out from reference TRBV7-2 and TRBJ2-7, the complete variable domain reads GAGVSQSPSNKVTEKGKDVELRCDPISGHTALYWYRQSLGQGLEFLIYFQGNSAPDKSGLPSDRFSAERTGGSVSTLTIQRTQQEDSAVYLCASSLAGFHEQCFGPGTRLTVT.

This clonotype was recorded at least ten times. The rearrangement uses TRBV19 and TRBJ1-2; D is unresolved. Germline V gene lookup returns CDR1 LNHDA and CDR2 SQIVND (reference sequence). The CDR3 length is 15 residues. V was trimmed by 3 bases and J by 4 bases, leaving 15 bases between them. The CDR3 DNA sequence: TGTGCCAGTAGTATCTCCCGCCGGGGTATCTATGGCTACACCTTC. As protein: CASSISRRGIYGYTF.

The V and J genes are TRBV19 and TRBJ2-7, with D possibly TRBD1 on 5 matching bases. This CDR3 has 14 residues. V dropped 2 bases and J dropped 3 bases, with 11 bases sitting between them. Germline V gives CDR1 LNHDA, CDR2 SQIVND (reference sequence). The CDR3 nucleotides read TGTGCCAGTAGTATATATGGGGCTAACTACGAGCAGTACTTC. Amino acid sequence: CASSIYGANYEQYF.

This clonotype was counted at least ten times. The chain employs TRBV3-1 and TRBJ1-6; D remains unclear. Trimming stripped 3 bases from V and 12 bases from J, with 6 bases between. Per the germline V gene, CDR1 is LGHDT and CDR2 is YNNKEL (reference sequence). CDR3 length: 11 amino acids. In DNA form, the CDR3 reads TGTGCCAGCAGCCACAAAGGACCCCTCCACTTT. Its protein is CASSHKGPLHF.

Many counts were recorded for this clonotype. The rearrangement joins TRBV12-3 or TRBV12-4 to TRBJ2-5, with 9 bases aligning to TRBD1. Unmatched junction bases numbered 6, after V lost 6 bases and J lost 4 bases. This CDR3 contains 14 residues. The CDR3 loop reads CASRGQGSGETQYF. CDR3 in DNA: TGTGCCAGCAGGGGACAGGGCTCGGGAGAGACCCAGTACTTC.

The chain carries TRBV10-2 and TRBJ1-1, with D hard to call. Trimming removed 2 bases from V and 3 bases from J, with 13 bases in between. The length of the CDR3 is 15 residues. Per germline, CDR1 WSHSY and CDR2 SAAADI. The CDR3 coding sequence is TGCGCCAGCAGTGAGAAAGGCAACCTACACACTGAAGCTTTCTTT. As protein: CASSEKGNLHTEAFF.

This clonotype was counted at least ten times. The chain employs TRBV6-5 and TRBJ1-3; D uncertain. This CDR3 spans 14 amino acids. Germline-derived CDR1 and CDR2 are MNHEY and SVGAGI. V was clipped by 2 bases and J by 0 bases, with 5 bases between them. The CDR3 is CASSYDHSGNTIYF. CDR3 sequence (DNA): TGTGCCAGCAGTTACGACCACTCTGGAAACACCATATATTTT.